This TCR beta chain was identified during a study of blood T cell repertoires in COVID-19. Using immunoSEQ multiplex PCR, the repertoire was profiled, and TCRdb retains in-frame clones only, with some absent. Of some 250,000 clones in the sample, approximately 91% were seen once. In germline, CDR1 is SGHRS, CDR2 YFSETQ. The CDR3 runs to 12 residues. After removal of 7 bases from V and 8 bases from J, the junction contained 6 bases not matched to a gene. The chain uses TRBV5-1 and TRBJ1-2; 9 bases fit TRBD1. The receptor was isolated from a human donor in a cohort exposed to, infected with or recovered from COVID-19 (not recorded which). The donor label of this sample is uncertain. Sequenced material: PBMCs or T cells enriched from blood (not recorded which). CDR3: CASRDRVGGYTF. DNA for the CDR3: TGCGCCAGCCGGGACAGGGTTGGAGGCTACACCTTC.